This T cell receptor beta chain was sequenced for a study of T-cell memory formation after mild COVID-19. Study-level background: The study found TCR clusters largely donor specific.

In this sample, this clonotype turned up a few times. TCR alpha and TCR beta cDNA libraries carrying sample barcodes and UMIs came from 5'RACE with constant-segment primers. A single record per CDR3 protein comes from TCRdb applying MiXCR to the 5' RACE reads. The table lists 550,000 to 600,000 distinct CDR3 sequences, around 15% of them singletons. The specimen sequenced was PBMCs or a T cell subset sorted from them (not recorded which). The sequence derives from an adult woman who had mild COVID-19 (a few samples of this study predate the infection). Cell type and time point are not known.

Here the CDR3 reads CASISRGRRRSYEQYF. The DNA of the CDR3 is TGTGCCAGCATTTCCAGGGGCAGGAGAAGGTCCTACGAGCAGTACTTC. This chain uses TRBV6-2 or TRBV6-3 with TRBJ2-7, with D perhaps matching TRBD1 (6 bases). V dropped 7 bases and J dropped 1 base, with 20 bases sitting between them. Germline CDR1 is MNHEY and CDR2 is SVGEGT. The CDR3 contains 16 residues.